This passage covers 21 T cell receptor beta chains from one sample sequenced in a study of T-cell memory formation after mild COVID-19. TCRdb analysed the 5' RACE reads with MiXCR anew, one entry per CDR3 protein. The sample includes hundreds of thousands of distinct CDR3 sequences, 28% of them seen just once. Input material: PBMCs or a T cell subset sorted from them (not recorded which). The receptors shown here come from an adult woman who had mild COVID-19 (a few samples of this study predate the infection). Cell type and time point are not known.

The DNA for the CDR3 is TGTGCCAGCGGGGAGTACAATGAGCAGTTCTTC. The encoded protein is CASGEYNEQFF. This sequence joins TRBV12-3 or TRBV12-4 and TRBJ2-1, with D tentatively TRBD2 (5 bases). V gave up 8 bases and J gave up 4 bases, with 6 bases separating them. The CDR3 contains 11 residues.

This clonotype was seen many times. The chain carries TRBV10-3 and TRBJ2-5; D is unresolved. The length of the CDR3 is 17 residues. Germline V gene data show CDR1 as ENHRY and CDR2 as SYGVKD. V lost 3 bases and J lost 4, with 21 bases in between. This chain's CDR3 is CAISEVGSMGAAETQYF. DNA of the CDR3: TGTGCCATCAGTGAAGTCGGCAGCATGGGCGCGGCAGAGACCCAGTACTTC.

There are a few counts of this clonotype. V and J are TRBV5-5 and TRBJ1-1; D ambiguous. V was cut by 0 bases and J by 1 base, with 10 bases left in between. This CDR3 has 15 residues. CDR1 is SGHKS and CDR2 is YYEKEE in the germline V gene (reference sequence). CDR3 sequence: CASSLAGRANTEAFF. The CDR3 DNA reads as TGTGCCAGCAGCTTGGCCGGACGGGCGAACACTGAAGCTTTCTTT.

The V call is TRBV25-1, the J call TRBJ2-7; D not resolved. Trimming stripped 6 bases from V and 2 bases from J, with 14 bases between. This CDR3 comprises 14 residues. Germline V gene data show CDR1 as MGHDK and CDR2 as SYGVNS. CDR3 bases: TGTGCCAGCAGAAGACCCCCGGGTACCTACGAGCAGTACTTC. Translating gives CASRRPPGTYEQYF.

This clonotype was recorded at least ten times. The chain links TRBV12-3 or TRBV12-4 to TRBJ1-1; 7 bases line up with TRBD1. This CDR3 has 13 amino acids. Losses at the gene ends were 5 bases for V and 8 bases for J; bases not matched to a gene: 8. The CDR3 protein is CASSPSTGSEAFF. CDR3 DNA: TGTGCCAGCAGTCCCTCGACAGGGTCGGAAGCTTTCTTT.

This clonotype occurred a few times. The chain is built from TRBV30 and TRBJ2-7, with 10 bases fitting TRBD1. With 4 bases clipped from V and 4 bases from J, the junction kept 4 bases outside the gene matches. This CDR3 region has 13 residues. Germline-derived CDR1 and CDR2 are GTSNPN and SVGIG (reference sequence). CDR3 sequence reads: CAWTGTGVYEQYF. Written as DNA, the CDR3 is TGTGCCTGGACCGGGACAGGGGTGTACGAGCAGTACTTC.

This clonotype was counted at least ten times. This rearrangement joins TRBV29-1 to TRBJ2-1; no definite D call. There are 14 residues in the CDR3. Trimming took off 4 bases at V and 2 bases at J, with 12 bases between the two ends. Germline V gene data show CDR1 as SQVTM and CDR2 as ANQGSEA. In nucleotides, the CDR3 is TGCAGCGTTGTGGCGGCCACAGCCTACAATGAGCAGTTCTTC. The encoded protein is CSVVAATAYNEQFF.

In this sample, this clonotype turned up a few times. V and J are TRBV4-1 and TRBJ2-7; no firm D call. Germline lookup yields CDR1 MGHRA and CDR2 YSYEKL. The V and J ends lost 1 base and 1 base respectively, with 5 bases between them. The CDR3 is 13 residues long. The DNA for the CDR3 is TGCGCCAGCAGCCAAGTAGGTTCCTACGAGCAGTACTTC. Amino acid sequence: CASSQVGSYEQYF.

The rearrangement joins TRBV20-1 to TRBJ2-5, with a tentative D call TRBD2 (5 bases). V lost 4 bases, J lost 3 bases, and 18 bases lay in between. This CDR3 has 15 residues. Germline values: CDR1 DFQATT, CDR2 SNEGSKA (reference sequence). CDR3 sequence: CSAKEAESNEETQYF. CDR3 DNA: TGCAGTGCTAAAGAAGCGGAATCTAATGAAGAGACCCAGTACTTC.

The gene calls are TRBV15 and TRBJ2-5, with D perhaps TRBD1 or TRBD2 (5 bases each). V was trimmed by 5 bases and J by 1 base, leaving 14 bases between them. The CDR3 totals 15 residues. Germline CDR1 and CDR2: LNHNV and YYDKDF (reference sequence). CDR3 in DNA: TGTGCCACCAGCTCCCGTTCCGGGACCCAAGAGACCCAGTACTTC. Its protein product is CATSSRSGTQETQYF.

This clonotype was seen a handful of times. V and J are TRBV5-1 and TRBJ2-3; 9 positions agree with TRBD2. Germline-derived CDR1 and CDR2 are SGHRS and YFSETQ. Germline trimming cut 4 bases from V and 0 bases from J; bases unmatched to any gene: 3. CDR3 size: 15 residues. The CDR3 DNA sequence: TGCGCCAGCAGCGGCGGGGGGGCTAGCACAGATACGCAGTATTTT. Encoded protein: CASSGGGASTDTQYF. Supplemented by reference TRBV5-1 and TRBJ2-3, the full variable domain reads KAGVTQTPRYLIKTRGQQVTLSCSPISGHRSVSWYQQTPGQGLQFLFEYFSETQRNKGNFPGRFSGRQFSNSRSEMNVSTLELGDSALYLCASSGGGASTDTQYFGPGTRLTVL.

In nucleotides, the CDR3 is TGCGCCAGCAGCTTGGAACTTAGCGGGAGCCATCAGTACTTC. Translation gives CASSLELSGSHQYF. The chain has TRBV5-1 and TRBJ2-4; 9 bases map to TRBD2. The CDR3 runs 14 residues. Trimming removed 0 bases from V and 12 bases from J; junction bases left unmatched: 7. CDR1 SGHRS and CDR2 YFSETQ come from the germline V gene.

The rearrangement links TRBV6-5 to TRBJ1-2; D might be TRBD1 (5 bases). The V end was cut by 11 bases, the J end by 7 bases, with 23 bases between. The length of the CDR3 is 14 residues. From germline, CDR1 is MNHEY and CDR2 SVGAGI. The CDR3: CAASESRRRGGYTF. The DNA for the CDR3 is TGTGCCGCTAGCGAGTCCCGCCGAAGGGGTGGCTACACCTTC.

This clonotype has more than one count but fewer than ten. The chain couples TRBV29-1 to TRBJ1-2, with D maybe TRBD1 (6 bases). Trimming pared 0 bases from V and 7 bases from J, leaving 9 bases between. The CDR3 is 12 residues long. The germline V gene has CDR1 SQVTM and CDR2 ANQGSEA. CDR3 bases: TGCAGCGTTGAAGACAGGGGAGGTGGCTACACCTTC. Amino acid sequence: CSVEDRGGGYTF.

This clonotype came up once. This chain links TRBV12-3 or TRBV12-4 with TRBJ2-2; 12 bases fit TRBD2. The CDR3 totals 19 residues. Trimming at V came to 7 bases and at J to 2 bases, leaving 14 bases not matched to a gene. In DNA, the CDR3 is TGTGCCAGCACCCTAACGACTCGACTAGCGGGAGTCAACACCGGGGAGCTGTTTTTT. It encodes CASTLTTRLAGVNTGELFF.

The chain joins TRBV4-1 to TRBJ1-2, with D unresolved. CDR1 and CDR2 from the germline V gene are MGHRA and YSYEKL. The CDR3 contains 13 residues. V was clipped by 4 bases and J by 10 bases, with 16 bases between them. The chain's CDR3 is CASSPVGTENYTF. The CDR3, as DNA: TGCGCCAGCAGCCCGGTTGGCACGGAGAACTACACCTTC.

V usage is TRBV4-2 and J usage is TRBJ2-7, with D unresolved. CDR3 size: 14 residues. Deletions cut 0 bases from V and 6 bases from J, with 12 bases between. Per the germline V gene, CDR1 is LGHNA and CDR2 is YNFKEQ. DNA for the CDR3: TGTGCCAGCAGCCAAGAACGGCTAATAGGCGAGCAGTACTTC. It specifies CASSQERLIGEQYF.

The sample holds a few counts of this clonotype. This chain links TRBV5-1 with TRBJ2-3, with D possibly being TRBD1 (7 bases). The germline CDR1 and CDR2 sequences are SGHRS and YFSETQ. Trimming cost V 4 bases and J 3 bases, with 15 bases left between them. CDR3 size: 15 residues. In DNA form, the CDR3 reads TGCGCCAGCAGCGGGGGGACAGACCCGACAGATACGCAGTATTTT. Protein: CASSGGTDPTDTQYF. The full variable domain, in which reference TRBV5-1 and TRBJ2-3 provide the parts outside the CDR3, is KAGVTQTPRYLIKTRGQQVTLSCSPISGHRSVSWYQQTPGQGLQFLFEYFSETQRNKGNFPGRFSGRQFSNSRSEMNVSTLELGDSALYLCASSGGTDPTDTQYFGPGTRLTVL.

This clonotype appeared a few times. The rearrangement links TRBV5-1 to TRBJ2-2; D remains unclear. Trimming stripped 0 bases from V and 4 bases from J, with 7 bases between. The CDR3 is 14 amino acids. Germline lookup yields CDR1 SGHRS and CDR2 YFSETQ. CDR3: CASSLEAATGELFF. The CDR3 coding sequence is TGCGCCAGCAGCTTGGAGGCGGCCACCGGGGAGCTGTTTTTT. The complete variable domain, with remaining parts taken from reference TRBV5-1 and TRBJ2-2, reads KAGVTQTPRYLIKTRGQQVTLSCSPISGHRSVSWYQQTPGQGLQFLFEYFSETQRNKGNFPGRFSGRQFSNSRSEMNVSTLELGDSALYLCASSLEAATGELFFGEGSRLTVL.

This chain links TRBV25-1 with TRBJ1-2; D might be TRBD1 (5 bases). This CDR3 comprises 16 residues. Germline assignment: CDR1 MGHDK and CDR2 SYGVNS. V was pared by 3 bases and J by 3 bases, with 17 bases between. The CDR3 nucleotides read TGTGCCAGCAGTGACAGGACAAGATTTTTGTACTATGGCTACACCTTC. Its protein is CASSDRTRFLYYGYTF.

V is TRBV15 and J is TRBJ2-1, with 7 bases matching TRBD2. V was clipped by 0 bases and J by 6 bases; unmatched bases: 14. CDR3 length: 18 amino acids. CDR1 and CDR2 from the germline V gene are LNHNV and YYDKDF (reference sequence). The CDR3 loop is CATSRDRFVAGVTNEQFF. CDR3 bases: TGTGCCACCAGCAGAGATCGGTTTGTGGCGGGGGTTACCAATGAGCAGTTCTTC.